Listed below are T cell receptor beta chains from one sample, sequenced in a study of cytomegalovirus exposure and HLA in healthy donors. Data came from immunoSEQ multiplex PCR; TCRdb stores just in-frame clones and leaves some out. The sample includes under 150,000 clones, approximately 80% seen only once; the top ten take around 2.6%. Sequenced: PBMCs. The source is a woman under 30 in good health and CMV-seronegative. CDR3s include the opening cysteine and the closing phenylalanine or tryptophan. D genes are given only for firm matches. The size of a clone is reported for some rows only, either as once, few or many, or as a class for expanded clones.

j_gene	d_gene	v_gene	abundance	CDR3aa	CDR3nt
TRBJ2-5	.	TRBV10-3	.	CAISESGGAETQYF	TGTGCCATCAGTGAGTCTGGAGGGGCAGAGACCCAGTACTTC
TRBJ2-3	TRBD1	TRBV10-3	.	CAIMKDRGRTDTQYF	TGTGCCATCATGAAGGACAGGGGGCGAACAGATACGCAGTATTTT
TRBJ2-6	.	TRBV12-5	.	CASGQGAGANVLTF	TGTGCTAGTGGTCAGGGCGCTGGGGCCAACGTCCTGACTTTC
TRBJ1-1	.	TRBV15	.	CATSRKRHMNTEAFF	TGTGCCACCAGCAGAAAAAGACATATGAACACTGAAGCTTTCTTT
TRBJ2-1	.	TRBV6-5	.	CASSYSGRASYNEQFF	TGTGCCAGCAGTTACTCGGGCAGGGCATCCTACAATGAGCAGTTCTTC
TRBJ1-2	.	TRBV30	.	CACPRGPANYGYTF	TGTGCCTGCCCCCGGGGTCCCGCTAACTATGGCTACACCTTC
TRBJ1-1	.	TRBV27	.	CASSLTAMNTEAFF	TGTGCCAGCAGTTTGACAGCTATGAACACTGAAGCTTTCTTT
TRBJ2-1	.	TRBV10-3	.	CATNREDYNEQFF	TGTGCCACAAACAGAGAAGACTACAATGAGCAGTTCTTC
TRBJ1-5	.	TRBV6-4	.	CASSTGVGNQPQHF	TGTGCCAGCAGTACGGGAGTTGGCAATCAGCCCCAGCATTTT
TRBJ1-2	TRBD1	TRBV5-1	few	CASSPGQGRGYTF	TGCGCCAGCAGCCCCGGACAGGGGCGAGGCTACACCTTC
TRBJ1-2	.	TRBV7-9	.	CASSLAGVWVEGYGYTF	TGTGCCAGCAGCTTAGCGGGAGTTTGGGTCGAGGGCTATGGCTACACCTTC
TRBJ2-5	TRBD1	TRBV19	.	CASSTGQGYDQETQYF	TGTGCCAGTAGTACGGGACAGGGGTATGACCAAGAGACCCAGTACTTC
TRBJ1-1	TRBD1	TRBV5-4	.	CASSLWAGGGEAFF	TGTGCCAGCAGCTTGTGGGCAGGGGGCGGTGAAGCTTTCTTT
TRBJ1-2	.	TRBV19	.	CASSNRENYGYTF	TGTGCCAGTAGTAACAGGGAAAACTATGGCTACACCTTC
TRBJ2-5	.	TRBV7-6	.	CASSFVGYQETQYF	TGTGCCAGCAGCTTCGTCGGGTACCAAGAGACCCAGTACTTC
TRBJ1-2	TRBD1	TRBV6-1	.	CASSVAHRGGDGYTF	TGTGCCAGCAGTGTGGCTCACAGGGGTGGTGATGGCTACACCTTC
TRBJ1-5	TRBD1	TRBV10-1	.	CASTPGGQGRGSRVYGNQPQHF	TGCGCCAGCACGCCAGGAGGACAGGGAAGGGGCTCTCGGGTATACGGCAATCAGCCCCAGCATTTT
TRBJ1-2	.	TRBV29-1	.	CSVESGAYGYTF	TGCAGCGTTGAATCAGGGGCCTATGGCTACACCTTC
TRBJ2-5	.	TRBV19	.	CASSTGTQETQYF	TGTGCCAGTAGCACAGGGACCCAAGAGACCCAGTACTTC
TRBJ2-7	.	TRBV11-2	.	CASSLGTEIYEQYF	TGTGCCAGCAGCTTAGGGACAGAGATCTACGAGCAGTACTTC
TRBJ2-3	TRBD1	TRBV6-5	.	CASSRQGRGTDTQYF	TGTGCCAGCAGTAGACAGGGAAGGGGCACAGATACGCAGTATTTT
TRBJ1-2	TRBD1	TRBV30	.	CAWSVLQGMRGYTF	TGTGCCTGGAGTGTACTACAGGGGATGCGCGGCTACACCTTC
TRBJ1-4	TRBD1	TRBV5-1	.	CASSFLDRGSTANEKLFF	TGCGCCAGCAGCTTCTTAGACAGGGGCAGCACGGCTAATGAAAAACTGTTTTTT
TRBJ1-1	.	TRBV18	.	CASWGQGPNTEAFF	TGTGCCAGCTGGGGGCAGGGGCCGAACACTGAAGCTTTCTTT
TRBJ1-5	TRBD1	TRBV5-1	once	CASSPGQGGQPQHF	TGCGCCAGCAGTCCAGGACAGGGTGGACAGCCCCAGCATTTT
TRBJ2-4	.	TRBV27	.	CASMAILASAKNIQYF	TGTGCCAGCATGGCCATCCTAGCGTCGGCCAAAAACATTCAGTACTTC
TRBJ2-5	.	TRBV6-1	.	CASSEGGTFQETQYF	TGTGCCAGCAGTGAAGGGGGGACATTCCAAGAGACCCAGTACTTC
TRBJ1-5	TRBD1	TRBV19	.	CASRRTGSDQPQHF	TGTGCCAGTAGACGGACAGGATCGGATCAGCCCCAGCATTTT
TRBJ2-1	TRBD2	TRBV10-3	.	CAISETGTSGRSVYNEQFF	TGTGCCATCAGTGAGACCGGGACTAGCGGGAGATCGGTGTACAATGAGCAGTTCTTC
TRBJ2-3	.	TRBV18	.	CASSPLDTSTDTQYF	TGTGCCAGCTCACCCCTGGACACCTCCACAGATACGCAGTATTTT
TRBJ2-5	.	TRBV18	.	CASSPPGQRETQYF	TGTGCCAGCTCACCACCGGGTCAGCGGGAGACCCAGTACTTC
TRBJ2-1	.	TRBV2	.	CASDGGTYNEQFF	TGTGCCAGCGACGGGGGAACCTACAATGAGCAGTTCTTC
TRBJ2-3	TRBD1	TRBV18	once	CASSPPRQGTGEADTQYF	TGTGCCAGCTCACCACCCCGACAGGGGACAGGTGAGGCAGATACGCAGTATTTT
TRBJ2-2	.	TRBV5-4	few	CASSHPAGQPNTGELFF	TGTGCCAGCAGCCACCCCGCGGGACAGCCGAACACCGGGGAGCTGTTTTTT
TRBJ1-4	.	TRBV25-1	.	CASSELGAGDEKLFF	TGTGCCAGCAGTGAATTGGGGGCAGGTGATGAAAAACTGTTTTTT